These T cell receptor beta chains were read from a single sample in a study of T cell clonotyping in hematopoietic cell transplantation. Only in-frame clones appear in the TCRdb table, and some are missing; sequencing was by immunoSEQ multiplex PCR. The sample has 75,000 to 95,000 clones, approximately 95% seen once; the top ten hold roughly 1.7%. Sequenced material: peripheral blood mononuclear cells, taken before stem cell transplant. Receptor source: a woman between 50 and 59 years old with acute myeloid leukemia. Some clones in this sample may be carry-over from other donors' samples. The CDR3 runs from the conserved cysteine through the conserved F or W. Each record gives: CDR3 length, J gene, clone size, D gene, V gene, CDR3 DNA, CDR3 protein. D genes are given only for firm matches. Clone size is stated in some rows and not others, as once, few, many or a class when expanded.

>14|TRBJ1-1|once|-|TRBV6-5
TGTGCCAGCAGTTCAGGACTGGTCAACACTGAAGCTTTCTTT
CASSSGLVNTEAFF
>15|TRBJ2-2|few|-|TRBV6-6
TGTGCCAGCAGTTACATGGGGGTGACCACCGGGGAGCTGTTTTTT
CASSYMGVTTGELFF
>14|TRBJ2-7|-|TRBD1|TRBV28
TGTGCCAGCATCTCCCGGGACAGGTCTCTCGAGCAGTACTTC
CASISRDRSLEQYF
>14|TRBJ2-7|once|-|TRBV28
TGTGCCAGCACAATGGGCCCAGTAAACTACGAGCAGTACTTC
CASTMGPVNYEQYF
>14|TRBJ1-1|-|TRBD1|TRBV9
TGTGCCAGCAGCGTAGGGACAGGGGTAACTGAAGCTTTCTTT
CASSVGTGVTEAFF
>13|TRBJ1-1|-|-|TRBV6-5
TGTGCCAGCAGCCCCACGTGGAACACTGAAGCTTTCTTT
CASSPTWNTEAFF
>15|TRBJ1-4|-|-|TRBV11-3
TGTGCCAGCAGCCGTCCCCTACAGGGAAGCGAAAAACTGTTTTTT
CASSRPLQGSEKLFF
>14|TRBJ2-7|-|TRBD1|TRBV25-1
TGTGCCAGCATTGCCGGACAGGGATCTTACGAGCAGTACTTC
CASIAGQGSYEQYF
>12|TRBJ2-3|-|-|TRBV11-2
TGTGCCAGCAGCCAACACTCTTATACGCAGTATTTT
CASSQHSYTQYF
>15|TRBJ1-1|-|-|TRBV28
TGTGCCAGCAGTTTAGGGGGGGGAATAAACACTGAAGCTTTCTTT
CASSLGGGINTEAFF
>13|TRBJ2-5|-|-|TRBV11-2
TGTGCCAGCAGCTGGGTGCCGGGAGAGACCCAGTACTTC
CASSWVPGETQYF
>15|TRBJ2-5|-|-|TRBV7-6
-
CASILALAGSGTQYF
>18|TRBJ1-2|-|TRBD1|TRBV28
TGTGCCAGCAGTTTATGGACTGGACAGGTCCAAACTAACTATGGCTACACCTTC
CASSLWTGQVQTNYGYTF
>13|TRBJ2-7|-|-|TRBV14
TGTGCCAGCAGCGTGCCGGACTCCTACGAGCAGTACTTC
CASSVPDSYEQYF
>17|TRBJ1-1|once|-|TRBV5-1
TGCGCCAGCAGCCCAACCCCGGGGGTAGTTGTGAACACTGAAGCTTTCTTT
CASSPTPGVVVNTEAFF
>13|TRBJ1-5|-|-|TRBV7-2
TGTGCCAGCAGCTCGGGGAGCAATCAGCCCCAGCATTTT
CASSSGSNQPQHF
>13|TRBJ2-7|-|-|TRBV10-3
TGTGCCATCAGTGAGTCGGGGGGCTACGAGCAGTACTTC
CAISESGGYEQYF
>15|TRBJ1-4|-|TRBD1|TRBV2
TGTGCCAGCAAGAAGGGGGACAGAACTAATGAAAAACTGTTTTTT
CASKKGDRTNEKLFF
>14|TRBJ1-4|-|-|TRBV9
TGTGCCAGCAGCCGGCGGGCAACTAATGAAAAACTGTTTTTT
CASSRRATNEKLFF
>13|TRBJ1-5|-|-|TRBV9
TGTGCCAGCAGCCGGCAGCTTAATCAGCCCCAGCATTTT
CASSRQLNQPQHF
>13|TRBJ2-4|-|TRBD1|TRBV7-9
TGTGCCAGCAGCTTAGGACAGGGAAACATTCAGTACTTC
CASSLGQGNIQYF